The 25 T cell receptor beta chains below all came from one sample that was sequenced in a study of T cells after yellow fever vaccination. MiXCR was run by TCRdb on the 5' RACE reads, yielding one entry per CDR3 protein. The sample records under 550,000 distinct CDR3 sequences, just over 20% being singletons. Sequenced here: PBMCs, sampled 21 days after the first yellow fever vaccination. The receptors originated from a man aged 18 to 29 who received the YFV17D yellow fever vaccine.

The rearrangement joins TRBV4-3 to TRBJ2-3, with D possibly being TRBD1 or TRBD2 (7 bases each). The germline V and J ends were trimmed by 6 bases and 4 bases, with 17 bases remaining between them. The germline V gene encodes CDR1 LGHNA and CDR2 YSLEER. This CDR3 is 15 amino acids long. CDR3 sequence: CASRRGGGAADTQYF. CDR3 sequence (DNA): TGCGCCAGCAGAAGGGGAGGGGGCGCGGCAGATACGCAGTATTTT.

The chain uses TRBV4-1 and TRBJ2-7, with D perhaps matching TRBD1 (5 bases). The CDR3 runs to 14 residues. Trimming left V 2 bases short and J 0 bases short, with 8 bases between. The V gene's germline CDR1 is MGHRA and CDR2 YSYEKL. CDR3 nucleotides: TGCGCCAGCAGCCAATTAAGGGGCTCCTACGAGCAGTACTTC. Amino acids: CASSQLRGSYEQYF.

This clonotype was seen a few times. This sequence joins TRBV5-1 and TRBJ1-5; 8 bases agree with TRBD1. Germline CDR1 reads SGHRS; CDR2 reads YFSETQ. The V and J ends lost 3 bases and 4 bases, in that order; junction bases with no gene match: 6. CDR3 size: 15 residues. Here the CDR3 reads CASSSEGDRNQPQHF. CDR3 nucleotides: TGCGCCAGCAGCTCGGAGGGGGACAGGAATCAGCCCCAGCATTTT.

This chain connects TRBV6-5 to TRBJ1-2, with D unclear. The CDR3 totals 15 residues. Trimming removed 4 bases from V and 4 bases from J, with 16 bases in between. Germline assignment: CDR1 MNHEY and CDR2 SVGAGI. In DNA form, the CDR3 reads TGTGCCAGCAGTTCCCTCGCGGCAGGAGCCTATGGCTACACCTTC. Encoded protein: CASSSLAAGAYGYTF.

This clonotype showed up just a few times. The chain carries TRBV19 and TRBJ2-3; perhaps D is TRBD1 or TRBD2 (6 bases each). V was cut by 11 bases and J by 11 bases, with 26 bases left in between. The germline V gene encodes CDR1 LNHDA and CDR2 SQIVND (reference sequence). This CDR3 is 14 amino acids long. The CDR3 protein is CAGGHPTSPWGQYF. CDR3 bases: TGTGCCGGGGGGCATCCGACGAGTCCCTGGGGGCAGTATTTT.

The rearrangement joins TRBV6-1 to TRBJ2-3; 10 positions match TRBD1. The CDR3 runs 15 residues. The junction had 8 bases not matched to a gene; V was cut back by 9 bases and J by 2 bases. CDR1 and CDR2 from the germline V gene are MNHNS and SASEGT. CDR3 coding DNA: TGTGCCAGGAGCCGGGACAGGGGCCCCACAGATACGCAGTATTTT. Encoded protein: CARSRDRGPTDTQYF.

This clonotype was counted only a few times. The chain is built from TRBV18 and TRBJ2-7; maybe TRBD1 (6 bases). CDR3 length: 14 amino acids. V lost 3 bases, J lost 2 bases, and 11 bases lay in between. Germline CDR1 reads KGHSH; CDR2 reads LQKENI. The CDR3 region has the DNA TGTGCCAGCTCACCGCCGGACAGAACCTACGAGCAGTACTTC. Residues: CASSPPDRTYEQYF.

This clonotype has only a few counts. V and J are TRBV7-3 and TRBJ2-3; the D gene is possibly TRBD1 (6 bases). Germline V CDR1 and CDR2: SGHTA, FQGTGA. The germline V and J ends were trimmed by 5 bases and 7 bases, with 13 bases remaining between them. The CDR3 spans 13 residues. The DNA for the CDR3 is TGTGCCAGCAGCCCTCTGGGGGCGTATACGCAGTATTTT. It is translated as CASSPLGAYTQYF.

This clonotype was seen a handful of times. This sequence joins TRBV7-8 and TRBJ1-5, with 10 bases fitting TRBD1. The CDR3 is 17 residues long. Germline V gives CDR1 SGHVS, CDR2 FQNEAQ. Trimming cost V 1 base and J 7 bases; bases outside gene matches: 10. Written as DNA, the CDR3 is TGTGCCAGCAGCTTAGAAGGGGACAGGGGTCTCAGGCAGCCCCAGCATTTT. This gives the protein CASSLEGDRGLRQPQHF.

The rearrangement joins TRBV18 to TRBJ2-7; D not resolved. Germline CDR1 and CDR2: KGHSH and LQKENI. V gave up 2 bases and J gave up 0 bases, with 11 bases separating them. The CDR3 length is 15 residues. The DNA for the CDR3 is TGTGCCAGCTCACCATCGGCGGTGAGCTCCTACGAGCAGTACTTC. Translated, it gives CASSPSAVSSYEQYF. Full variable domain (remainder filled in from reference TRBV18 and TRBJ2-7): NAGVMQNPRHLVRRRGQEARLRCSPMKGHSHVYWYRQLPEEGLKFMVYLQKENIIDESGMPKERFSAEFPKEGPSILRIQQVVRGDSAAYFCASSPSAVSSYEQYFGPGTRLTVT.

This clonotype was found a few times. V gene TRBV4-3 combines with J gene TRBJ2-3, with 14 bases aligning to TRBD2. The CDR3 loop spans 16 amino acids. Germline V gene lookup returns CDR1 LGHNA and CDR2 YSLEER. V gave up 2 bases and J gave up 5 bases; unmatched junction bases: 3. Here the CDR3 DNA reads TGCGCCAGCAGCCAATCGACTAGCGGGGGGGTAGATACGCAGTATTTT. It codes for CASSQSTSGGVDTQYF.

V gene TRBV28 combines with J gene TRBJ1-5; D is uncertain. V lost 2 bases and J lost 7, with 12 bases in between. Germline V gives CDR1 MDHEN, CDR2 SYDVKM. This CDR3 is built from 14 residues. The CDR3 DNA reads TGTGCCAGCAGTTTACCCCCGGGTGGGCAGCCCCAGCATTTT. Its translation is CASSLPPGGQPQHF.

V usage is TRBV5-8 and J usage is TRBJ2-3; D ambiguous. The CDR3 spans 16 residues. Germline lookup yields CDR1 SGHTS and CDR2 YDEGEE. Trimming left V 4 bases short and J 4 bases short, with 19 bases between. The CDR3 loop reads CASSPGEGWHADTQYF. The CDR3 DNA sequence: TGTGCCAGCAGCCCTGGAGAAGGGTGGCACGCAGATACGCAGTATTTT.

This clonotype was counted ten times or more. The chain is built from TRBV10-3 and TRBJ1-6, with a weak D call TRBD1 (5 bases). The germline gives CDR1 ENHRY, CDR2 SYGVKD. Trimming shortened V by 6 bases and J by 4 bases, and 16 bases separated the two germline ends. The CDR3 covers 16 residues. The CDR3 sequence: CAIRDPRQTYNSPLHF. In DNA, the CDR3 is TGTGCCATCAGGGACCCAAGACAGACTTATAATTCACCCCTCCACTTT.

The chain links TRBV7-6 to TRBJ2-7; D is unresolved. Trimming left V 5 bases short and J 2 bases short, with 13 bases between. The CDR3 is 14 residues long. The germline V gene encodes CDR1 SGHVS and CDR2 FNYEAQ. CDR3 region: CASSPTFKPYEQYF. Written as DNA, the CDR3 is TGTGCCAGCAGCCCGACCTTTAAGCCCTACGAGCAGTACTTC.

The chain links TRBV24-1 to TRBJ1-2; a weak D match, TRBD1 (5 bases). This CDR3 spans 18 amino acids. Germline V gene sequence: CDR1 KGHDR, CDR2 SFDVKD. V was shortened by 3 bases and J by 5 bases, with 24 bases between the two germline ends. CDR3 in amino acids: CATSDPGQEASKGYGYTF. Written as DNA, the CDR3 is TGTGCCACCAGTGATCCAGGGCAGGAAGCAAGTAAGGGATATGGCTACACCTTC.

This clonotype was observed a few times. V is TRBV5-4 and J is TRBJ2-1; possible D gene TRBD2, 6 bases. Germline V gene data show CDR1 as SGHNT and CDR2 as YYREEE (reference sequence). V was trimmed by 10 bases and J by 0 bases, leaving 17 bases between them. The CDR3 sequence is 15 residues long. CDR3 in DNA: TGTGCCTGGGCGTTCCGGGGGAGCTCCTACAATGAGCAGTTCTTC. This sequence encodes CAWAFRGSSYNEQFF.

In its sample, this clonotype was seen many times. This sequence joins TRBV2 and TRBJ2-7, with TRBD1 matching 8 bases. The CDR3 spans 14 residues. The V gene's germline CDR1 is SNHLY and CDR2 FYNNEI. V lost 7 bases and J lost 3; bases outside the gene matches: 8. This chain's CDR3 is CASTSGQGVYEQYV. CDR3 bases: TGTGCCAGCACCTCCGGACAGGGAGTCTACGAGCAGTACGTC.

This sequence joins TRBV21-1 and TRBJ2-7; TRBD1, the table's D call, was not compared with the DNA. TRBV21-1 is shown as a pseudogene. The length of the CDR3 is 12 residues. The CDR3 DNA sequence: TGTGCCAGCAGCCCCCCTCGGGACGAGCAGTACGTC. This encodes CASSPPRDEQYV.

The chain is built from TRBV10-3 and TRBJ2-2, with D perhaps given as TRBD1 or TRBD2 (5 bases each). The CDR3 extends over 14 amino acids. The V gene lost 11 bases and the J gene lost 1 base, with 14 bases spanning the gap. CDR1 ENHRY and CDR2 SYGVKD come from the germline V gene. In nucleotides, the CDR3 is TGTGCCTCCTTTAGGGACGGGAACACCGGGGAGCTGTTTTTT. As protein: CASFRDGNTGELFF.

This clonotype was observed a few times. V usage is TRBV15 and J usage is TRBJ2-5; D perhaps matches TRBD1 (5 bases). Germline lookup yields CDR1 LNHNV and CDR2 YYDKDF (reference sequence). The CDR3 length is 13 residues. The germline V and J ends were trimmed by 1 base and 5 bases, with 8 bases remaining between them. The CDR3 reads CATSRVRVETQYF. The CDR3 DNA follows: TGTGCCACCAGCAGAGTCAGGGTTGAGACCCAGTACTTC.

This clonotype was seen only a few times. This chain joins TRBV3-1 and TRBJ2-2; 8 bases map to TRBD1. Germline CDR1 is LGHDT and CDR2 is YNNKEL (reference sequence). Trimming removed 5 bases from V and 5 bases from J; junction bases left unmatched: 16. This CDR3 region has 18 residues. The CDR3 sequence is CASSLGQVTVTGTGELFF. Written as DNA, the CDR3 is TGTGCCAGCAGCTTGGGACAGGTGACCGTAACGGGTACCGGGGAGCTGTTTTTT.

This clonotype appeared many times. The V gene is TRBV3-1, the J gene TRBJ2-2; D may be TRBD2 (6 bases). Trimming stripped 4 bases from V and 6 bases from J, with 15 bases between. Germline CDR1 and CDR2: LGHDT and YNNKEL (reference sequence). There are 15 residues in the CDR3. CDR3 amino acids: CASSPWGGDAGELFF. For the CDR3, the DNA is TGTGCCAGCAGCCCCTGGGGCGGGGACGCCGGGGAGCTGTTTTTT. The full variable domain, its missing parts supplied by reference TRBV3-1 and TRBJ2-2, is DTAVSQTPKYLVTQMGNDKSIKCEQNLGHDTMYWYKQDSKKFLKIMFSYNNKELIINETVPNRFSPKSPDKAHLNLHINSLELGDSAVYFCASSPWGGDAGELFFGEGSRLTVL.

This clonotype has a handful of counts. This chain joins TRBV5-5 and TRBJ1-2, with D uncertain. The CDR3 has 15 residues. V dropped 1 base and J dropped 8 bases, with 18 bases sitting between them. The V gene's germline CDR1 is SGHKS and CDR2 YYEKEE (reference sequence). The CDR3 sequence is CASSLTTAPPYGYTF. In DNA form, the CDR3 reads TGTGCCAGCAGCTTGACCACTGCACCCCCCTACGGCTACACCTTC.

This clonotype was seen a handful of times. This rearrangement joins TRBV5-5 to TRBJ2-2, with 9 bases lining up with TRBD1. The CDR3 loop spans 17 amino acids. The germline gives CDR1 SGHKS, CDR2 YYEKEE (reference sequence). Trimming at V came to 5 bases and at J to 5 bases, leaving 13 bases not matched to a gene. CDR3 coding DNA: TGTGCCAGCAGGCAATACTTAGGGACAGGGAGTACCGGGGAGCTGTTTTTT. Its protein is CASRQYLGTGSTGELFF.